The present T cell receptor beta chain was sequenced within a study of blood T cell repertoires in COVID-19. For the study at large: There were acute and convalescent COVID-19 samples, and they came from the United States, Italy and Spain. PBMCs, B-cell-depleted T cells, or T cells were the source of the cDNA or gDNA that made up the material.

Authors' methods: Reference gene primer amplification gave estimated nucleated cell counts. TCRdb's copy holds only in-frame clones and misses some; the assay was immunoSEQ multiplex PCR. The D gene and trimming were derived from the DNA, and the V and J assignments and clone size from that table. Among about 72,000 clones listed, about 91% were seen once. In germline, CDR1 is MNHEY, CDR2 SMNVEV (reference sequence). The CDR3 sequence is 14 residues long. The J segment lost 5 bases and the V segment lost 4 bases, leaving 7 bases of the junction unmatched. The TCR was taken from a woman in her fifties or sixties with active COVID-19. The chain uses TRBV27 and TRBJ1-2; TRBD1 agrees at 7 bases. The specimen was peripheral blood. The CDR3 nucleotides read TGTGCCAGCAGTTCCTTAGGGGGCAAGTATGGCTACACCTTC. It is translated as CASSSLGGKYGYTF.